This is a list of T cell receptor beta chains from one sample in a study of response to subunit inactivated influenza vaccine. TCRdb fed the RT-PCR reads into MiXCR, producing one record per CDR3 protein. The sample lists hundreds of thousands of distinct CDR3 sequences; about 18% were seen once. The sequences come from PBMCs from blood, collected roughly 5 days after vaccination. The source is a man aged 50 to 60 who received an inactivated influenza vaccine. CDR3s include the opening cysteine and the closing phenylalanine or tryptophan. A D gene is named only where the DNA matches it firmly. Only part of the rows carry a size: once, few, many, or a class if the clone is expanded.

j_call,v_call,d_call,clone_size,cdr3_aa,cdr3_nt
TRBJ1-5,TRBV6-1,.,.,CASSDVQRRTSSNQPQHF,TGTGCCAGCAGCGACGTTCAACGTAGGACTTCTAGCAATCAGCCCCAGCATTTT
TRBJ2-1,TRBV10-3,.,few,CAISLGPPGSYNEQFF,TGTGCCATCAGCCTGGGACCTCCGGGCTCCTACAATGAGCAGTTCTTC
TRBJ2-7,TRBV4-3,.,few,CASSLSFGGLVSYEQYF,TGCGCCAGCAGCCTCTCCTTCGGGGGCCTAGTCTCCTACGAGCAGTACTTC
TRBJ1-1,TRBV11-2,.,.,CASSLVGRGSRTEAFF,TGTGCCAGCAGCTTAGTAGGACGTGGATCTCGCACTGAAGCTTTCTTT
TRBJ2-7,TRBV4-3,.,few,CASSRFPEREYEQYF,TGCGCCAGCAGCCGCTTCCCAGAAAGAGAATACGAGCAGTACTTC
TRBJ2-1,TRBV7-3,.,many,CASSPTRGVGNEQFF,TGTGCCAGCAGCCCCACTCGTGGAGTGGGCAATGAGCAGTTCTTC
TRBJ2-3,TRBV7-3,TRBD1,.,CASGAGGKTDTQYF,TGTGCCAGCGGGGCAGGGGGCAAAACAGATACGCAGTATTTT
TRBJ2-7,TRBV20-1,.,few,CSARNEGGYEQYF,TGCAGTGCTAGAAACGAAGGGGGCTACGAGCAGTACTTC
TRBJ1-2,TRBV7-9,.,few,CASSFETANYGYTF,TGTGCCAGCAGCTTTGAGACAGCTAACTATGGCTACACCTTC
TRBJ2-5,TRBV3-1,.,.,CASSHPDYGQETQYF,TGTGCCAGCAGCCACCCGGACTACGGACAAGAGACCCAGTACTTC
TRBJ2-2,TRBV7-2,.,.,CASSWGQAGSGELFF,TGTGCCAGCAGTTGGGGCCAGGCGGGGTCCGGGGAGCTGTTTTTT
TRBJ2-1,TRBV7-3,TRBD2,few,CASRKTSGDYNEQFF,TGTGCCAGCAGAAAGACTAGCGGGGACTACAATGAGCAGTTCTTC
TRBJ2-7,TRBV7-2,TRBD2,few,CASSLESGGLDEQYF,TGTGCCAGCAGCTTAGAGTCGGGGGGGCTAGACGAGCAGTACTTC
TRBJ2-3,TRBV4-3,.,many,CASSREIRGSGADTQYF,TGCGCCAGCAGCCGAGAGATAAGGGGGAGTGGGGCAGATACGCAGTATTTT
TRBJ1-5,TRBV20-1,.,few,CSARDWSSNQPQHF,TGCAGTGCTAGAGATTGGTCTAGCAATCAGCCCCAGCATTTT
TRBJ2-5,TRBV7-3,TRBD2,.,CASSTLAGETQYF,TGTGCCAGCAGCACCCTAGCGGGAGAGACCCAGTACTTC
TRBJ1-2,TRBV29-1,TRBD1,many,CSVDGQGARGYTF,TGCAGCGTTGATGGACAGGGGGCGCGTGGCTACACCTTC
TRBJ1-1,TRBV7-2,TRBD1,.,CASSYRGQEGGAFF,TGTGCCAGCAGCTACCGCGGACAGGAAGGTGGGGCTTTCTTT
TRBJ2-1,TRBV20-1,.,.,CSASGWERLNEQFF,TGCAGTGCTAGTGGGTGGGAAAGACTCAATGAGCAGTTCTTC
TRBJ2-1,TRBV12-3/TRBV12-4,TRBD2,few,CASSLSASGDYNEQFF,TGTGCCAGCAGTTTAAGTGCTAGCGGAGATTACAATGAGCAGTTCTTC
TRBJ2-1,TRBV9,.,.,CASSVDPGVGGRPYNEQFF,TGTGCCAGCAGCGTAGATCCAGGCGTCGGGGGCCGTCCTTACAATGAGCAGTTCTTC
TRBJ2-1,TRBV11-2,TRBD2,.,CASSRAGLVSSYNEQFF,TGTGCCAGCAGCAGGGCGGGACTAGTGAGCTCCTACAATGAGCAGTTCTTC
TRBJ2-5,TRBV29-1,TRBD2,many,CSVEREGMAWETQYF,TGCAGCGTTGAAAGGGAGGGAATGGCCTGGGAGACCCAGTACTTC
TRBJ1-3,TRBV12-3/TRBV12-4,.,few,CASGAGAGNTIYF,TGTGCCAGCGGGGCAGGGGCTGGAAACACCATATATTTT
TRBJ2-2,TRBV24-1,TRBD1,.,CATSPPGTGDTGELFF,TGTGCCACCAGCCCTCCGGGGACAGGGGACACCGGGGAGCTGTTTTTT
TRBJ2-1,TRBV20-1,.,.,CSARRPLQINLNSYNEQFF,TGCAGTGCTAGGAGGCCCCTACAGATCAACTTAAACTCCTACAATGAGCAGTTCTTC
TRBJ1-4,TRBV5-1,.,few,CASSLEGLVDEKLFF,TGCGCCAGCAGCTTGGAGGGACTCGTGGATGAAAAACTGTTTTTT
TRBJ1-6,TRBV10-3,TRBD1,.,CAITGQVNSPLHF,TGTGCCATCACCGGACAGGTTAATTCACCCCTCCACTTT
TRBJ2-5,TRBV28,TRBD2,.,CASSQARTSGPRGTQYF,TGTGCCAGCAGTCAGGCTCGGACTAGCGGACCCCGGGGGACCCAGTACTTC
TRBJ2-1,TRBV29-1,TRBD2,.,CSVERTSGSLGDEQFF,TGCAGCGTTGAGAGGACTAGCGGGAGCTTGGGGGATGAGCAGTTCTTC
TRBJ2-1,TRBV4-2,TRBD2,few,CASSPSGSLGSNEQFF,TGTGCCAGCAGCCCTAGCGGGAGTTTAGGGTCTAATGAGCAGTTCTTC
TRBJ2-7,TRBV20-1,.,.,CSARDMGRTYEQYF,TGCAGTGCTAGAGATATGGGACGAACCTACGAGCAGTACTTC